A single sample is the source of the 21 T cell receptor beta chains below, sequenced in a study of T-cell reconstitution after alpha-beta-depleted transplantation in children. TCRbeta library construction was performed incorporating unique molecular identifiers. TCRdb fed the PCR reads into MiXCR, producing one record per CDR3 protein. This sample has about 190,000 distinct CDR3 sequences, with around 10% found just once. Sample: PBMCs, taken before TCRalphabeta/CD19-depleted stem cell transplant. These receptors were obtained from a boy aged 2 to 10 with acute myeloid leukemia, due to receive a stem cell transplant.

This clonotype was found many times. J is TRBJ2-1 and V is TRBV20-1; 7 bases are a match to TRBD2. This CDR3 region has 15 residues. Germline values: CDR1 DFQATT, CDR2 SNEGSKA (reference sequence). Trimming took 4 bases from V and 0 from J; bases not matched to a gene: 6. The CDR3 loop reads CSATDGGTSYNEQFF. The CDR3 coding sequence is TGCAGTGCTACGGACGGGGGGACCTCCTACAATGAGCAGTTCTTC.

This clonotype has at least ten counts. V and J are TRBV5-1 and TRBJ1-2; TRBD1 matches at 8 bases. The germline CDR1 and CDR2 sequences are SGHRS and YFSETQ. There are 14 residues in the CDR3. With V trimmed by 4 bases and J by 2 bases, 4 bases remained unmatched. DNA of the CDR3: TGCGCCAGCAGCATGGACAGGGAAAACTATGGCTACACCTTC. Translated, it gives CASSMDRENYGYTF.

This clonotype was seen ten or more times. This chain connects TRBV20-1 to TRBJ2-7; the match to TRBD2 covers 9 bases. Germline lookup yields CDR1 DFQATT and CDR2 SNEGSKA (reference sequence). The CDR3 consists of 12 residues. The CDR3 bases are TGCGGGGGATTAGCGGGAGTTTACGAGCAGTACTTC. Protein product: CGGLAGVYEQYF.

This clonotype has at least ten counts. V gene TRBV9 combines with J gene TRBJ2-5; no definite D call. This CDR3 spans 14 amino acids. Germline assignment: CDR1 SGDLS and CDR2 YYNGEE. V lost 0 bases and J lost 5, with 11 bases in between. The DNA of the CDR3 is TGTGCCAGCAGCGTAGAAGGTCGGGCGGAGACCCAGTACTTC. Protein: CASSVEGRAETQYF. Full variable domain (missing parts from reference TRBV9 and TRBJ2-5): DSGVTQTPKHLITATGQRVTLRCSPRSGDLSVYWYQQSLDQGLQFLIQYYNGEERAKGNILERFSAQQFPDLHSELNLSSLELGDSALYFCASSVEGRAETQYFGPGTRLLVL.

Ten or more counts support this clonotype. The gene calls are TRBV27 and TRBJ2-5; 7 bases fit TRBD2. The junction had 10 bases not matched to a gene; V was cut back by 8 bases and J by 4 bases. The V gene's germline CDR1 is MNHEY and CDR2 SMNVEV (reference sequence). The CDR3 spans 14 residues. Here the CDR3 reads CASALGEGRETQYF. The CDR3 bases are TGTGCCAGCGCCCTCGGGGAGGGAAGAGAGACCCAGTACTTC.

This clonotype was picked up many times. The chain couples TRBV11-2 to TRBJ2-1, with 11 bases lining up with TRBD1. Germline V gene sequence: CDR1 SGHAT, CDR2 FQNNGV. V shed 5 bases and J 3 bases; nucleotides not matched to a gene: 3. The CDR3 runs 15 residues. The CDR3 coding sequence is TGTGCCAGCAGCCGGACAGGGGGCTACTACAATGAGCAGTTCTTC. Translated: CASSRTGGYYNEQFF.

This clonotype appeared a few times. The chain joins TRBV6-1 to TRBJ1-5, with TRBD1 as a possible D gene (6 bases). CDR1 and CDR2 from the germline V gene are MNHNS and SASEGT. V shed 4 bases and J shed 0 bases, with 13 bases lying between them. The CDR3 has 16 residues. CDR3 sequence: CASSGQEEYSNQPQHF. CDR3 DNA sequence: TGTGCCAGCAGTGGACAGGAGGAATATAGCAATCAGCCCCAGCATTTT.

This clonotype has at least ten counts. The chain couples TRBV4-1 to TRBJ1-4; unclear D gene. The germline CDR1 and CDR2 sequences are MGHRA and YSYEKL. The ends were cut back, 0 bases at V and 8 bases at J, with 7 bases in the middle. The CDR3 sequence is 13 residues long. The CDR3 coding sequence is TGCGCCAGCAGCCAAGACCGAGAAGAAAAACTGTTTTTT. Translated, it gives CASSQDREEKLFF.

This clonotype was detected ten times or more. This chain links TRBV9 with TRBJ2-1; 11 bases match TRBD2. The CDR3 covers 15 residues. J gave up 10 bases and V 4 bases, and 10 bases lay outside the gene matches. From germline, CDR1 is SGDLS and CDR2 YYNGEE. Here the CDR3 reads CASSPHSGRAGEQFF. CDR3 coding DNA: TGTGCCAGCAGCCCTCATAGCGGGAGGGCTGGGGAGCAGTTCTTC. The full variable domain, with the rest looked up from reference TRBV9 and TRBJ2-1, is DSGVTQTPKHLITATGQRVTLRCSPRSGDLSVYWYQQSLDQGLQFLIQYYNGEERAKGNILERFSAQQFPDLHSELNLSSLELGDSALYFCASSPHSGRAGEQFFGPGTRLTVL.

This clonotype has just a few counts. The chain employs TRBV30 and TRBJ2-2; D not resolved. V was shortened by 1 base and J by 4 bases, with 28 bases between the two germline ends. This CDR3 is 20 amino acids long. From germline, CDR1 is GTSNPN and CDR2 SVGIG (reference sequence). CDR3 loop: CAWSDGKEILVRQITGELFF. CDR3 in DNA: TGTGCCTGGAGTGACGGAAAAGAAATCCTCGTGCGACAAATCACCGGGGAGCTGTTTTTT.

With regard to this clonotype: Just one base apart from a much larger clone, this may be a read error. The chain employs TRBV5-1 and TRBJ2-3; maybe TRBD2 (5 bases). The CDR3 sequence is 14 residues long. The V and J ends lost 3 bases and 0 bases respectively, with 8 bases between them. In germline, CDR1 is SGHRS, CDR2 YFSETQ. The CDR3 nucleotides are TGCGCCAGCAGCTCGGACTGGAGCACAGATACGCAGTATTTT. Amino acid sequence: CASSSDWSTDTQYF.

This clonotype was counted many times. This chain links TRBV5-5 with TRBJ1-4; the D is unclear. There are 14 residues in the CDR3. CDR1 is SGHKS, CDR2 YYEKEE, per germline (reference sequence). Trimming left V 2 bases short and J 5 bases short, with 10 bases between. In nucleotides, the CDR3 is TGTGCCAGCAGCTTAGGTGACCGAAATGAAAAACTGTTTTTT. This encodes CASSLGDRNEKLFF.

Many counts were recorded for this clonotype. The chain is built from TRBV3-1 and TRBJ1-1; the D gene is possibly TRBD1 (6 bases). Germline CDR1 reads LGHDT; CDR2 reads YNNKEL (reference sequence). CDR3 length: 13 residues. The V gene lost 3 bases and the J gene lost 2 bases, with 7 bases spanning the gap. The CDR3 bases are TGTGCCAGCAGCCACAGGGGTAACACTGAAGCTTTCTTT. This sequence encodes CASSHRGNTEAFF. The full variable domain, in which reference TRBV3-1 and TRBJ1-1 provide the parts outside the CDR3, is DTAVSQTPKYLVTQMGNDKSIKCEQNLGHDTMYWYKQDSKKFLKIMFSYNNKELIINETVPNRFSPKSPDKAHLNLHINSLELGDSAVYFCASSHRGNTEAFFGQGTRLTVV.

Points on this clonotype: This may be a read error: a much more frequent sequence differs by one nucleotide. The rearrangement joins TRBV12-3 or TRBV12-4 to TRBJ1-4; perhaps TRBD1 as D (6 bases). The CDR3 has 16 residues. The CDR3 sequence: CVSRTDRLATNEKLFF. DNA for the CDR3: TGTGTCAGCAGGACCGACAGGCTAGCAACTAATGAAAAACTGTTTTTT.

V usage is TRBV6-1 and J usage is TRBJ1-1, with TRBD1 identical over 7 bases. V was clipped by 6 bases and J by 11 bases; unmatched bases: 15. The CDR3 loop spans 14 amino acids. Looked up from germline, CDR1 is MNHNS and CDR2 is SASEGT. The CDR3 DNA reads TGTGCCAGCAGCCCTCCCCGGGACAGATCCTCGGCTTTCTTT. Translating it yields CASSPPRDRSSAFF.

This clonotype was seen repeatedly, ten times or more. V and J are TRBV12-3 or TRBV12-4 and TRBJ1-1; no clear D gene. This CDR3 region has 21 residues. Trimming left V 5 bases short and J 3 bases short, with 34 bases between. As DNA, the CDR3 is TGTGCCAGCAGTATAGATTTGGGGAGACTATTTGTCCAGGCAAATTACACTGAAGCTTTCTTT. Translated: CASSIDLGRLFVQANYTEAFF.

The chain employs TRBV7-9 and TRBJ2-7; D is possibly TRBD1 (6 bases). The V gene lost 6 bases and the J gene lost 0 bases, with 12 bases spanning the gap. The CDR3 length is 14 residues. Germline-derived CDR1 and CDR2 are SEHNR and FQNEAQ (reference sequence). CDR3 sequence (DNA): TGTGCCAGCAGGCTGCAGGGGAGCTCCTACGAGCAGTACTTC. It encodes CASRLQGSSYEQYF.

This clonotype was recorded at least ten times. This rearrangement joins TRBV5-1 to TRBJ1-6; 9 bases are shared with TRBD1. Per the germline V gene, CDR1 is SGHRS and CDR2 is YFSETQ. The CDR3 sequence is 15 residues long. With 3 bases clipped from V and 7 bases from J, the junction kept 5 bases outside the gene matches. This CDR3 is CASSWTGDWNSPLHF. CDR3 bases: TGCGCCAGCAGCTGGACAGGGGACTGGAATTCACCCCTCCACTTT.

This clonotype was observed at least ten times. This chain connects TRBV7-2 to TRBJ2-5; unclear D gene. The CDR3 runs to 14 residues. CDR1 and CDR2 from the germline V gene are SGHTA and FQGNSA. The V gene lost 1 base and the J gene lost 2 bases, with 8 bases spanning the gap. DNA of the CDR3: TGTGCCAGCAGCTTAGGGGCCTTACAAGAGACCCAGTACTTC. Protein: CASSLGALQETQYF.

The sample holds many counts of this clonotype. This rearrangement joins TRBV28 to TRBJ2-2; D remains unclear. The CDR3 runs to 14 residues. Trimming took off 3 bases at V and 4 bases at J, with 9 bases between the two ends. Germline V gene lookup returns CDR1 MDHEN and CDR2 SYDVKM. The CDR3 is CASSFPGPTGELFF. In DNA form, the CDR3 reads TGTGCCAGCAGTTTCCCAGGCCCCACCGGGGAGCTGTTTTTT.

This clonotype was detected many times. A read error may produce the germline difference seen at one junction end. The CDR3 protein is CSVEDTYGYTF. Written as DNA, the CDR3 is TGCAGCGTAGAAGACACCTATGGCTACACCTTC. This chain links TRBV29-1 with TRBJ1-2; D uncertain. Germline loops: CDR1 SQVTM, CDR2 ANQGSEA. This CDR3 has 11 residues.